A single sample is the source of the 14 T cell receptor beta chains below, sequenced in a study of tumor-infiltrating lymphocytes in primary liver carcinoma. With a constant-region primer, TCR beta cDNA was made from around 530 ng of total RNA. Construction of TCR beta libraries relied on three successive nested multiplex PCR rounds employing slightly modified ARM-PCR. Running roughly 10 cycles apiece, the first two PCR rounds relied on TRBV1-TRBV30 forward primers together with a C-beta reverse primer. TCRdb ran MiXCR on the multiplex PCR reads and lists one entry per CDR3 protein. The sample holds about 330,000 distinct CDR3 sequences, less than 65% seen once. The authors took blood RNA from unsorted whole blood and also extracted germline DNA. Sequencing used peripheral blood. These receptors came from a man aged 40-55 years with primary liver carcinoma and hepatitis B virus infection.

As to this clonotype: Since the CDR3 does not end with the conserved phenylalanine or tryptophan, this likely comes from a read error. The chain recombines TRBV11-2 with TRBJ2-5, with D possibly TRBD1 on 5 matching bases. This CDR3 comprises 12 residues. Germline V gene lookup returns CDR1 SGHAT and CDR2 FQNNGV. Trimming cost V 8 bases and J 7 bases, with 14 bases left between them. CDR3: CASGWETGTQYL. CDR3 in DNA: TGTGCCAGCGGATGGGAAACAGGGACCCAGTACTTA.

In its sample, this clonotype was seen a few times. Given a much more abundant clone one base away, this may be a read error. V and J are TRBV6-6 and TRBJ2-3, with 8 bases lining up with TRBD2. Germline lookup yields CDR1 MNHNY and CDR2 SVGAGI (reference sequence). The J segment lost 4 bases and the V segment lost 0 bases, leaving 12 bases of the junction unmatched. The CDR3 spans 18 residues. The DNA for the CDR3 is TGTGCCAGCAGTTACTCTACCCCGATGCGGGGGGCATCAGATACGCAGTATTTT. It codes for CASSYSTPMRGASDTQYF.

As regards this clonotype: Likely a read error: the CDR3 ends without its conserved phenylalanine or tryptophan. The CDR3 DNA sequence: TGTGCCAGCAGTTCCCAAGCGGGAGGCTCGGAGGCCCAGTACCTC. Protein sequence: CASSSQAGGSEAQYL. The chain combines TRBV28 with TRBJ2-5; TRBD2 agrees at 9 bases. The CDR3 runs 15 residues. The V and J ends lost 4 bases and 9 bases, in that order; junction bases with no gene match: 12. CDR1 and CDR2 from the germline V gene are MDHEN and SYDVKM.

This clonotype appeared many times. The rearrangement uses TRBV6-6 and TRBJ2-3; D is undetermined. CDR3 length: 15 amino acids. Germline V gene lookup returns CDR1 MNHNY and CDR2 SVGAGI (reference sequence). Trimming took off 0 bases at V and 2 bases at J, with 9 bases between the two ends. CDR3 DNA: TGTGCCAGCAGTTACTCGGGGAAATTCACAGATACGCAGTATTTT. Protein sequence: CASSYSGKFTDTQYF.

The chain joins TRBV11-2 to TRBJ2-7; TRBD1 matches 7 bases. The CDR3 is 14 residues long. Germline assignment: CDR1 SGHAT and CDR2 FQNNGV. V shed 5 bases and J 3 bases; nucleotides not matched to a gene: 7. Written as DNA, the CDR3 is TGTGCCAGCAGCCAGACAGGGTTCAACTACGAGCAGTACTTC. It is translated as CASSQTGFNYEQYF.

Note on this clonotype: One end of the junction is discordant with germline, which a read error may explain. This chain connects TRBV6-2 or TRBV6-3 to TRBJ2-5; D is ambiguous. Germline assignment: CDR1 MNHEY and CDR2 SVGEGT. This CDR3 region has 15 residues. In nucleotides, the CDR3 is TGTGCCAGCAGTTACTCGAAGGCGGAATCGGAGACCCAGCACTTC. It specifies CASSYSKAESETQHF.

A remark on this clonotype: The junction shows a germline mismatch at one end, possibly a read error. The rearrangement uses TRBV11-2 and TRBJ1-2, with D maybe TRBD1 (5 bases). The length of the CDR3 is 14 residues. Germline CDR1 and CDR2: SGHAT and FQNNGV. The CDR3 nucleotides are TGTGCCAGCGGCTTACGAAATGCAGGGAATGGCTACACCTTC. This sequence encodes CASGLRNAGNGYTF.

The chain couples TRBV11-2 to TRBJ1-1; D not certain. Per germline, CDR1 SGHAT and CDR2 FQNNGV. The CDR3 has 12 residues. The CDR3, as DNA: TGTACTAGCAGCCCGGACTACACTGAAGCTTTCTTT. It is translated as CTSSPDYTEAFF.

Of note for this clonotype: Because it lacks the conserved phenylalanine or tryptophan at the end, this CDR3 is likely a read error. The limits of the CDR3 on the DNA are not certain, so only TCRdb's listed CDR3 is given. The chain couples TRBV6-5 to TRBJ2-1; TRBD2 is taken as the D call from the table, unchecked against the DNA. Germline CDR1 is MNHEY and CDR2 is SVGAGI. The CDR3 is 15 residues long, counting both termini. This chain's CDR3 is CASSYRSGASNEHFL.

A remark on this clonotype: The junction departs from the called germline gene at one end, perhaps through a read error. The chain is built from TRBV11-2 and TRBJ2-1, with unresolved D. From germline, CDR1 is SGHAT and CDR2 FQNNGV. The CDR3 contains 14 residues. The CDR3 DNA reads TGTGCCAGCAGGTTAGCAGGAGCCTACAATGAGAAGTTCTTC. Its protein product is CASRLAGAYNEKFF.

The CDR3 DNA reads TGTGCCAGCAGCCCATCGGACAGGGGTGGAGGAAACACCATATATTTT. The encoded protein is CASSPSDRGGGNTIYF. This chain joins TRBV7-9 and TRBJ1-3; TRBD1 agrees at 9 bases. Unmatched junction bases numbered 9, after V lost 5 bases and J lost 4 bases. CDR1 is SEHNR and CDR2 is FQNEAQ in the germline V gene (reference sequence). The CDR3 is 16 amino acids.

In regard to this clonotype: A much larger clone lies one base from this, so it may be a read error. The V gene is TRBV4-3, the J gene TRBJ2-3; 9 positions agree with TRBD2. CDR3 size: 16 residues. The germline CDR1 and CDR2 sequences are LGHNA and YSLEER. J was trimmed by 1 base and V by 4 bases; bases with no gene match: 6. The CDR3 loop reads CASSPLAGVGTDTQYF. DNA for the CDR3: TGCGCCAGCAGCCCCTTAGCGGGAGTCGGCACAGATACGCAGTATTTT.

The rearrangement uses TRBV4-2 and TRBJ1-5; 9 bases match TRBD1. V was clipped by 1 base and J by 3 bases; unmatched bases: 4. Germline CDR1 reads LGHNA; CDR2 reads YNFKEQ. The CDR3 length is 16 residues. CDR3 DNA sequence: TGTGCCAGCAGCCAAGGGACAGGGGATCCCAATCAGCCCCAGCATTTT. Translation: CASSQGTGDPNQPQHF.

In regard to this clonotype: Its ends do not fully match the called genes, so a read error is possible. V usage is TRBV11-2 and J usage is TRBJ2-7; D is unclear. Germline CDR1 and CDR2: SGHAT and FQNNGV. The CDR3 runs to 13 residues. CDR3 bases: TGTGCCAGCAACTTAATGGTGGCCTACGAGCAGTACTTC. Translation: CASNLMVAYEQYF.